Below, 26 T cell receptor beta chains from the same sample are listed, as sequenced in a study of beta chain features in type 1 diabetes. Study outcomes and limitations: In every one of the four CD4+ subsets, TCRB CDR3s were moderately but significantly shorter in Type 1 diabetes patients.

The entirety of the isolated RNA underwent reverse transcription, so expressed TCRB transcripts were sequenced. Profiled with immunoSEQ multiplex PCR; TCRdb holds only in-frame clones, not every one. In the table there are 500,000 to 850,000 clones, 11% to 15% of which are singletons. Their antigen targets remain unknown. Sequencing was done on a sample of naive CD4+ T cells from blood. Every receptor here comes from a man younger than 35 with type 1 diabetes.

CDR3 residues: CASSLNGRPGTDTQYF. Written as DNA, the CDR3 is TGTGCCAGCAGCCTCAACGGGAGACCCGGGACAGATACGCAGTATTTT. This chain uses TRBV7-2 with TRBJ2-3; TRBD2 is a possible D gene (6 bases). Germline values: CDR1 SGHTA, CDR2 FQGNSA. The CDR3 is 16 residues long. V was shortened by 5 bases and J by 3 bases, with 18 bases between the two germline ends.

This clone has only a few counts. This chain joins TRBV29-1 and TRBJ1-1; D ambiguous. The CDR3 extends over 12 amino acids. The V gene lost 4 bases and the J gene lost 4 bases, with 10 bases spanning the gap. CDR1 and CDR2 from the germline V gene are SQVTM and ANQGSEA. The CDR3 region is CSVAGFGTEAFF. CDR3 nucleotide sequence: TGCAGCGTTGCCGGGTTTGGCACTGAAGCTTTCTTT. Drawing the rest from reference TRBV29-1 and TRBJ1-1, the complete variable domain is SAVISQKPSRDICQRGTSLTIQCQVDSQVTMMFWYRQQPGQSLTLIATANQGSEATYESGFVIDKFPISRPNLTFSTLTVSNMSPEDSSIYLCSVAGFGTEAFFGQGTRLTVV.

To note about this clone: Distinct nucleotide sequences in the sample also encode this CDR3. J is TRBJ2-4 and V is TRBV30; 8 nucleotides line up with TRBD2. This CDR3 region has 11 residues. Germline V lookup: CDR1 GTSNPN, CDR2 SVGIG (reference sequence). Trimming at V came to 6 bases and at J to 7 bases, leaving 2 bases not matched to a gene. CDR3 residues: CACERENIQYF. The DNA for the CDR3 is TGTGCCTGCGAGCGGGAGAACATTCAGTACTTC.

Comment on this clone: This sample includes further DNA sequences coding for the same CDR3. This sequence joins TRBV20-1 and TRBJ2-3; D perhaps matches TRBD2 (5 bases). Germline V gene data show CDR1 as DFQATT and CDR2 as SNEGSKA (reference sequence). Trimming left V 6 bases short and J 6 bases short, with 7 bases between. The CDR3 consists of 10 residues. The CDR3 DNA sequence: TGCAGTGCAAAGCGGGATACGCAGTATTTT. It codes for CSAKRDTQYF.

This clone was counted between two and nine times. The chain recombines TRBV27 with TRBJ1-1; D not resolved. From germline, CDR1 is MNHEY and CDR2 SMNVEV (reference sequence). The CDR3 is 13 residues long. Trimming stripped 3 bases from V and 0 bases from J, with 5 bases between. CDR3 sequence reads: CASSFSLNTEAFF. The CDR3, as DNA: TGTGCCAGCAGTTTCTCATTGAACACTGAAGCTTTCTTT.

The chain is built from TRBV9 and TRBJ2-2, with TRBD2 identical over 9 bases. Germline assignment: CDR1 SGDLS and CDR2 YYNGEE. The ends lost 0 bases at V and 5 bases at J; junction bases unmatched: 8. The CDR3 contains 17 residues. The DNA of the CDR3 is TGTGCCAGCAGCGTAGGTCGCGGGAGGGCCCGGACCGGGGAGCTGTTTTTT. As protein: CASSVGRGRARTGELFF.

This clone was observed a handful of times. The same CDR3 can be traced to other DNA sequences in this sample. The CDR3 sequence: CAWSASGGETQYF. DNA of the CDR3: TGTGCCTGGAGCGCCTCGGGGGGAGAGACCCAGTACTTC. The chain couples TRBV30 to TRBJ2-5; 7 bases fit TRBD2. Germline values: CDR1 GTSNPN, CDR2 SVGIG (reference sequence). With 3 bases clipped from V and 4 bases from J, the junction kept 5 bases outside the gene matches. The CDR3 length is 13 residues.

The chain employs TRBV10-3 and TRBJ2-3; no reliable D call. V shed 8 bases and J shed 2 bases, with 11 bases lying between them. Germline-derived CDR1 and CDR2 are ENHRY and SYGVKD. This CDR3 contains 13 residues. The CDR3 region has the DNA TGTGCCATCTCCCGGCCGCTCACAGATACGCAGTATTTT. Protein sequence: CAISRPLTDTQYF.

This clone was seen a few times. J is TRBJ2-7 and V is TRBV30; D gene uncertain. Per germline, CDR1 GTSNPN and CDR2 SVGIG (reference sequence). The CDR3 is 12 residues long. CDR3 sequence reads: CAQGIFPYEQYF. Written as DNA, the CDR3 is TGTGCTCAAGGGATATTCCCCTACGAGCAGTACTTC.

J is TRBJ2-7 and V is TRBV11-2; tentatively, D is TRBD2 (5 bases). V dropped 1 base and J dropped 2 bases, with 9 bases sitting between them. CDR3 length equals 14 residues. Germline V gene sequence: CDR1 SGHAT, CDR2 FQNNGV. CDR3 bases: TGTGCCAGCAGCTTAGGCGGGCGGACCTACGAGCAGTACTTC. Its protein product is CASSLGGRTYEQYF.

In nucleotides, the CDR3 is TGTGCCAGCAAAGGCGCGGGCCTCAGCTCCTACGAGCAGTACTTC. Translation: CASKGAGLSSYEQYF. The chain is built from TRBV6-5 and TRBJ2-7, with D possibly being TRBD2 (5 bases). Per the germline V gene, CDR1 is MNHEY and CDR2 is SVGAGI. The CDR3 covers 15 residues. V lost 7 bases and J lost 0, with 16 bases in between.

This clone was observed a single time. The rearrangement joins TRBV4-3 to TRBJ2-1, with D perhaps TRBD1 (5 bases). CDR1 LGHNA and CDR2 YSLEER come from the germline V gene. The CDR3 is 16 residues long. Trimming removed 4 bases at V and 6 bases at J, with 19 bases between. CDR3 sequence: CASSLALDSRGNEQFF. The DNA for the CDR3 is TGCGCCAGCAGCCTTGCCCTCGACAGTAGGGGCAATGAGCAGTTCTTC.

The chain has TRBV6-1 and TRBJ1-2; D is undetermined. This CDR3 has 13 residues. CDR1 MNHNS and CDR2 SASEGT come from the germline V gene. Trimming removed 8 bases at V and 4 bases at J, with 14 bases between. The CDR3 nucleotides are TGTGCCAGCTCAGACCGGGGTTCCTATGGCTACACCTTC. Its protein is CASSDRGSYGYTF.

The J gene is TRBJ2-7, the V gene TRBV28; 9 bases are a match to TRBD2. The J segment lost 0 bases and the V segment lost 3 bases, leaving 6 bases of the junction unmatched. CDR3 length equals 16 residues. Germline values: CDR1 MDHEN, CDR2 SYDVKM. The CDR3 coding sequence is TGTGCCAGCAGTTTGGCGGCTAGCGGGGCCTCCTACGAGCAGTACTTC. This sequence encodes CASSLAASGASYEQYF.

This chain joins TRBV5-1 and TRBJ2-3; TRBD2 matches at 7 bases. CDR1 is SGHRS, CDR2 YFSETQ, per germline. This CDR3 comprises 15 residues. V dropped 0 bases and J dropped 2; count of bases not matched to a gene: 3. The CDR3 DNA reads TGCGCCAGCAGCTTGGGGAGCGGGGCCACAGATACGCAGTATTTT. Amino acid sequence: CASSLGSGATDTQYF.

This clone has a handful of counts. The rearrangement links TRBV9 to TRBJ2-7, with D tentatively TRBD1 or TRBD2 (5 bases each). CDR1 SGDLS and CDR2 YYNGEE come from the germline V gene. Trimming stripped 3 bases from V and 2 bases from J, with 15 bases between. This CDR3 has 15 residues. In DNA, the CDR3 is TGTGCCAGCAGCGGCCGGGACGCTAGTACCTACGAGCAGTACTTC. Protein sequence: CASSGRDASTYEQYF.

The V and J genes are TRBV7-2 and TRBJ1-1; no definite D call. The germline V and J ends were trimmed by 5 bases and 5 bases, with 18 bases remaining between them. Germline-derived CDR1 and CDR2 are SGHTA and FQGNSA. The CDR3 covers 15 residues. CDR3 DNA sequence: TGTGCCAGCAGCCCCTCGGGGAGGACGGGGACTGAAGCTTTCTTT. It encodes CASSPSGRTGTEAFF.

The genes are TRBV29-1 and TRBJ2-5, with a tentative D call TRBD1 (6 bases). Germline loops: CDR1 SQVTM, CDR2 ANQGSEA. V gave up 5 bases and J gave up 5 bases, with 15 bases separating them. This CDR3 has 13 residues. Written as DNA, the CDR3 is TGCAGCGTTCAACGGGACACAAGGGAGACCCAGTACTTC. This sequence encodes CSVQRDTRETQYF.

This clone has a handful of counts. V gene TRBV5-6 combines with J gene TRBJ1-5; TRBD1 might be the D (5 bases). The CDR3 spans 16 residues. V was shortened by 0 bases and J by 6 bases, with 16 bases between the two germline ends. The V gene's germline CDR1 is SGHDT and CDR2 YYEEEE. CDR3 in amino acids: CASSLGGAPGRQPQHF. The CDR3 DNA is TGTGCCAGCAGCTTGGGAGGGGCGCCGGGACGTCAGCCCCAGCATTTT.

This clone was observed a few times. The chain recombines TRBV18 with TRBJ2-3; 7 nucleotides match TRBD2. CDR1 and CDR2 from the germline V gene are KGHSH and LQKENI. CDR3 size: 16 residues. V lost 1 base and J lost 2; bases outside the gene matches: 6. CDR3 residues: CASSPQEGRATDTQYF. CDR3 DNA: TGTGCCAGCTCACCACAAGAGGGGAGGGCCACAGATACGCAGTATTTT. The entire variable domain, with the rest obtained from reference TRBV18 and TRBJ2-3, is as follows: NAGVMQNPRHLVRRRGQEARLRCSPMKGHSHVYWYRQLPEEGLKFMVYLQKENIIDESGMPKERFSAEFPKEGPSILRIQQVVRGDSAAYFCASSPQEGRATDTQYFGPGTRLTVL.

The chain is built from TRBV18 and TRBJ1-1, with a possible D match to TRBD1 (6 bases). Trimming left V 2 bases short and J 1 base short, with 11 bases between. In germline, CDR1 is KGHSH, CDR2 LQKENI. This CDR3 has 15 amino acids. CDR3: CASSPMGAENTEAFF. CDR3 bases: TGTGCCAGCTCACCAATGGGGGCCGAGAACACTGAAGCTTTCTTT.

In its sample, this clone was seen a few times. The V call is TRBV11-1, the J call TRBJ1-1; the match to TRBD1 covers 10 bases. CDR3 length equals 15 residues. Germline V gene data show CDR1 as SGHAT and CDR2 as FQDESV (reference sequence). The V gene end was trimmed by 3 bases and the J gene end by 5 bases; junction bases not matched to a gene: 6. For the CDR3, the DNA is TGTGCCAGCAGCTTTGGGCCGGGACAGGGGACTGAAGCTTTCTTT. Its translation: CASSFGPGQGTEAFF.

As to this clone: Distinct nucleotide sequences in the sample also encode this CDR3. J is TRBJ1-1 and V is TRBV5-1; TRBD1 is a possible D gene (5 bases). V shed 0 bases and J shed 1 base, with 7 bases lying between them. The CDR3 extends over 14 amino acids. Germline values: CDR1 SGHRS, CDR2 YFSETQ. This chain's CDR3 is CASSLEGPNTEAFF. The CDR3 DNA is TGCGCCAGCAGCTTGGAGGGACCGAACACTGAAGCTTTCTTT.

V and J are TRBV2 and TRBJ1-2, with 8 bases fitting TRBD1. J gave up 8 bases and V 6 bases, and 11 bases lay outside the gene matches. The CDR3 sequence is 14 residues long. CDR1 is SNHLY and CDR2 is FYNNEI in the germline V gene. This chain's CDR3 is CASRRTGMSKGYTF. The CDR3 DNA is TGTGCCAGCAGGAGGACAGGGATGTCTAAGGGCTACACCTTC. The full variable domain, in which reference TRBV2 and TRBJ1-2 provide the parts outside the CDR3, is EPEVTQTPSHQVTQMGQEVILRCVPISNHLYFYWYRQILGQKVEFLVSFYNNEISEKSEIFDDQFSVERPDGSNFTLKIRSTKLEDSAMYFCASRRTGMSKGYTFGSGTRLTVV.

The chain carries TRBV29-1 and TRBJ1-1; TRBD1 aligns across 9 bases. CDR3 length equals 14 residues. V lost 2 bases to trimming and J lost 8 bases; unmatched junction nucleotides: 9. The germline gives CDR1 SQVTM, CDR2 ANQGSEA. The CDR3 loop reads CSVEPGQGMGEAFF. In DNA, the CDR3 is TGCAGCGTTGAACCCGGACAGGGGATGGGGGAAGCTTTCTTT.

In its sample, this clone was seen a few times. The chain uses TRBV5-1 and TRBJ2-1, with TRBD1 matching 8 bases. Trimming at V came to 5 bases and at J to 6 bases, leaving 10 bases not matched to a gene. Germline CDR1 reads SGHRS; CDR2 reads YFSETQ. This CDR3 comprises 15 residues. In nucleotides, the CDR3 is TGCGCCAGCAGAAAAGACAGGGGACGGGGCAATGAGCAGTTCTTC. Protein: CASRKDRGRGNEQFF.